The subject of this entry is one T cell receptor (beta chain). The data originate from a study of blood T cell repertoires in COVID-19. Study-wide context: COVID-19 samples from acute and convalescent phases originated in the United States, Italy and Spain. The analysed material was cDNA or gDNA that came from T cells, B-cell-depleted T cells, or PBMCs.

Original analysis: How many nucleated cells were present was estimated from reference gene primer amplification. The repertoire was sequenced with immunoSEQ multiplex PCR; TCRdb's copy has only in-frame clones and lacks some. That table supplies the V and J calls and clone size; D and trimming were determined from the DNA. Among 160,000 or so clones listed, roughly 84% were seen once. The TCR was taken from a man between 35 and 55 years old with acute or convalescent COVID-19. The sequencing input was peripheral blood.

The CDR3 DNA reads as TGTGCCAGTGGGGACAGCGGCCAAAGGTGGAACATTCAGTACTTC. This sequence encodes CASGDSGQRWNIQYF. This rearrangement joins TRBV19 to TRBJ2-4; TRBD1 matches at 7 bases. V lost 8 bases to trimming and J lost 7 bases; unmatched junction nucleotides: 14. The germline V gene has CDR1 LNHDA and CDR2 SQIVND (reference sequence). CDR3 length: 15 residues.